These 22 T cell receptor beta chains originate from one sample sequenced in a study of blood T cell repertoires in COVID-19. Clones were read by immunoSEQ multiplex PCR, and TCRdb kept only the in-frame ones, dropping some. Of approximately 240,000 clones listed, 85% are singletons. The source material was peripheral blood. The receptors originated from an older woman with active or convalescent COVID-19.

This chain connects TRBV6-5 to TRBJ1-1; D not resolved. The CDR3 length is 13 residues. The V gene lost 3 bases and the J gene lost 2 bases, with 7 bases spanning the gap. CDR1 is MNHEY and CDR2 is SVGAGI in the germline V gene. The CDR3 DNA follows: TGTGCCAGCAGTTATTCCGTCAACACTGAAGCTTTCTTT. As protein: CASSYSVNTEAFF.

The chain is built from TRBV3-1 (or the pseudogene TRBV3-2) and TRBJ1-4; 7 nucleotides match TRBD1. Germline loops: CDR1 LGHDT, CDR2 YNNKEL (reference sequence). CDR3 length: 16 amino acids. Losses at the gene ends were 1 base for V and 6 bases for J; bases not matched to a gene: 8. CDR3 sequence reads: CASSQVHRGRYEKLFF. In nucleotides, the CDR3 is TGTGCCAGCAGCCAAGTCCACAGGGGACGATATGAAAAACTGTTTTTT.

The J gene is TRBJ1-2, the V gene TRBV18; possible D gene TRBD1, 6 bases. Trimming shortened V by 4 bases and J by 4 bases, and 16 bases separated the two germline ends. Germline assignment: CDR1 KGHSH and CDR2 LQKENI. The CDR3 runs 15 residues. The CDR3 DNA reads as TGTGCCAGCTCACTTACAGGGCCCGGCGGCTATGGCTACACCTTC. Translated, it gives CASSLTGPGGYGYTF.

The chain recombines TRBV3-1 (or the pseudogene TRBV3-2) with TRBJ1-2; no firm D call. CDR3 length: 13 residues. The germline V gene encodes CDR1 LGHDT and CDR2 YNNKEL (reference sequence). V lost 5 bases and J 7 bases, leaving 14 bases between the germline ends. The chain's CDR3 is CASSYTGMGGYTF. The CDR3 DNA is TGTGCCAGCAGCTACACGGGGATGGGTGGCTACACCTTC.

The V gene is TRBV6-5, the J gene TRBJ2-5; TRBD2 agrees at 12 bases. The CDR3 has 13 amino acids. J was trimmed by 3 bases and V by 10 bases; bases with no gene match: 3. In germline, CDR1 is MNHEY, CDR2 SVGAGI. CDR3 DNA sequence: TGTGCCACTCGACTAGCGGGGGAAGAGACCCAGTACTTC. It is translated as CATRLAGEETQYF.

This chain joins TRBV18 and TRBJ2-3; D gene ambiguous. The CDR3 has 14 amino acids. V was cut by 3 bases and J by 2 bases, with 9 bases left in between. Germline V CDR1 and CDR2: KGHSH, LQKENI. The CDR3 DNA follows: TGTGCCAGCTCACCTAATTCTCCCACAGATACGCAGTATTTT. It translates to CASSPNSPTDTQYF.

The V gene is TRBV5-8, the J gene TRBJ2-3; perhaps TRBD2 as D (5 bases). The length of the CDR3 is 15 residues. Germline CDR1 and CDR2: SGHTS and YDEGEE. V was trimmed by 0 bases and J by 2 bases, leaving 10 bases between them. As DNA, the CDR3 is TGTGCCAGCAGCTTGGAACCCGGGGACACAGATACGCAGTATTTT. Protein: CASSLEPGDTDTQYF.

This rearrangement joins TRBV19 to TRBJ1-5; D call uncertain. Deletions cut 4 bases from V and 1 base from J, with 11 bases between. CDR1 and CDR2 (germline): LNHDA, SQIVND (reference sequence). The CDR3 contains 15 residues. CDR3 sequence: CASSSRLRSNQPQHF. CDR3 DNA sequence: TGTGCCAGTAGTAGTAGACTTCGGAGCAATCAGCCCCAGCATTTT.

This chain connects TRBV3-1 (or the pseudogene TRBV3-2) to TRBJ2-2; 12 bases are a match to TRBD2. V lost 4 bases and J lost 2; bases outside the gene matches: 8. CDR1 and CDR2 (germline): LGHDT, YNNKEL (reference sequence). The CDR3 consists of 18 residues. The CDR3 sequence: CASSLLAGGYPNTGELFF. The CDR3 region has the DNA TGTGCCAGCAGCCTCCTAGCGGGAGGGTATCCCAACACCGGGGAGCTGTTTTTT.

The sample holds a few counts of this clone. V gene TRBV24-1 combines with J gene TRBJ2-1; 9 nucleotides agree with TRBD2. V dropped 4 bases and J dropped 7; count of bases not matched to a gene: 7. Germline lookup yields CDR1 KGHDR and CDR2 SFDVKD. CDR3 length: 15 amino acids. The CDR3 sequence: CATSDPSGRRNEQFF. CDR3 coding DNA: TGTGCCACCAGTGACCCAAGCGGGAGGCGGAATGAGCAGTTCTTC.

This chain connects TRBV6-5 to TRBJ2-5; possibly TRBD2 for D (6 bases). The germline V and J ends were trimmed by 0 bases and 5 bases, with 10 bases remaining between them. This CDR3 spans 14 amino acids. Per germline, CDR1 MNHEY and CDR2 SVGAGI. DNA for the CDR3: TGTGCCAGCAGTTACTCCCCAGGGACTGAGACCCAGTACTTC. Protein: CASSYSPGTETQYF.

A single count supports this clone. The chain's CDR3 is CASTTRGSPNTEAFF. CDR3 in DNA: TGTGCCAGCACCACACGAGGGTCCCCGAACACTGAAGCTTTCTTT. The rearrangement links TRBV27 to TRBJ1-1; D call uncertain. The CDR3 runs 15 residues. Trimming shortened V by 7 bases and J by 1 base, and 16 bases separated the two germline ends. Germline CDR1 and CDR2: MNHEY and SMNVEV (reference sequence).

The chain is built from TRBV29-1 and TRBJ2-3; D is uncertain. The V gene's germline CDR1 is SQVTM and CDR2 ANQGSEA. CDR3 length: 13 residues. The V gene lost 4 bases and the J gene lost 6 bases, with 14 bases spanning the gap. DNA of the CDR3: TGCAGCGTTGTATCTAACGAACTCGATACGCAGTATTTT. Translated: CSVVSNELDTQYF.

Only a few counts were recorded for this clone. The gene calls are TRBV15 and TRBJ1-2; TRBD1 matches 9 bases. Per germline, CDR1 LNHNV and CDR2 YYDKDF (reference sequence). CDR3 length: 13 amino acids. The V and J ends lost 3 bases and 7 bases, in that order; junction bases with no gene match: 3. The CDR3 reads CATSRGQGLGYTF. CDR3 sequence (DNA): TGTGCCACCAGCAGGGGACAGGGCCTTGGCTACACCTTC.

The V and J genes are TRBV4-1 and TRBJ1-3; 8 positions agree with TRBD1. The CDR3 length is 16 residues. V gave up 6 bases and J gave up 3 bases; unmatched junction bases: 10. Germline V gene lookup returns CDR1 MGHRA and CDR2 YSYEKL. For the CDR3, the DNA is TGCGCCAGCAGACTGGGGCAGGGGGCGAGTGGAAACACCATATATTTT. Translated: CASRLGQGASGNTIYF.

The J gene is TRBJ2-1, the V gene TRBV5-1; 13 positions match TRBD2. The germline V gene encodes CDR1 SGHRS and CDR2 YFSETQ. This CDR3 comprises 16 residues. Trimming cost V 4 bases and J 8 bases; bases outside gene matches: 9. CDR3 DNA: TGCGCCAGCAGCCCCGTACTAGCGGGGGGGTCGGATGAGCAGTTCTTC. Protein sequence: CASSPVLAGGSDEQFF.

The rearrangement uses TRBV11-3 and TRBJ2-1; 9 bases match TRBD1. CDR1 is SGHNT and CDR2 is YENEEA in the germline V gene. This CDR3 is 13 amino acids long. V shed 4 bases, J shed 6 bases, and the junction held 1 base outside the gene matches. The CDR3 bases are TGTGCCAGCAGCTGGGGACAGGGCAATGAGCAGTTCTTC. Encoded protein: CASSWGQGNEQFF.

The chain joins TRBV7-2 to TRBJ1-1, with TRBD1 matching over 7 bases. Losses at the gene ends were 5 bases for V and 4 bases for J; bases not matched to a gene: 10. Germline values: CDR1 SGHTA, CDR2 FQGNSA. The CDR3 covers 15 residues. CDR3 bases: TGTGCCAGCAGCATCGGACAGGTTGGGGGCACTGAAGCTTTCTTT. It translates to CASSIGQVGGTEAFF.

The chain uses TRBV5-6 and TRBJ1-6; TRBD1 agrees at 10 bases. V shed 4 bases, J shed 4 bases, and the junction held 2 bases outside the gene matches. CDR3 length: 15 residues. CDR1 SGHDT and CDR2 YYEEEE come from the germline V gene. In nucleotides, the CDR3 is TGTGCCAGCAGCGGGGACAGGGGATATAATTCACCCCTCCACTTT. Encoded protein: CASSGDRGYNSPLHF.

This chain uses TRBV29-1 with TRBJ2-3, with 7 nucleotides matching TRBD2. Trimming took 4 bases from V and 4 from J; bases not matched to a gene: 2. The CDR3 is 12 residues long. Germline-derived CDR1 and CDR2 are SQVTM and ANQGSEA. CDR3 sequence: CSVGEGADTQYF. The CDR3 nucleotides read TGCAGCGTTGGGGAGGGCGCAGATACGCAGTATTTT.

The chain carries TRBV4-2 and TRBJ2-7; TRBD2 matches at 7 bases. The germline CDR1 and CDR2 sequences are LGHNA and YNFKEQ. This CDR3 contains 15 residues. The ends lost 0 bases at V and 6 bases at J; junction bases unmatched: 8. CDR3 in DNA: TGTGCCAGCAGCCAAGAGGCTAGCGGATTTGTCGAGCAGTACTTC. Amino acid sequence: CASSQEASGFVEQYF.

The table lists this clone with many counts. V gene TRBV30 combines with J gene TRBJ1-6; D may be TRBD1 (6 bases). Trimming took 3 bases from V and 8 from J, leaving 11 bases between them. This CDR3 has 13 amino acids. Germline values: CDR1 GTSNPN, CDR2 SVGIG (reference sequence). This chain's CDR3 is CAWRVSGDSPLHF. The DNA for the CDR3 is TGTGCCTGGAGGGTGTCAGGGGATTCACCCCTCCACTTT. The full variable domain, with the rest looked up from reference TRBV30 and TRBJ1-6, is SQTIHQWPATLVQPVGSPLSLECTVEGTSNPNLYWYRQAAGRGLQLLFYSVGIGQISSEVPQNLSASRPQDRQFILSSKKLLLSDSGFYLCAWRVSGDSPLHFGNGTRLTVT.